The 11 T cell receptor beta chains reported below all come from one sample, sequenced in a study of OX40 agonist ivuxolimab in advanced cancers. The receptor library was made with the immunoSEQ multiplex PCR assay. In TCRdb, the immuneACCESS table is reduced to in-frame sequences with V and J assigned. These tables do not hold every clone; where another copy was compared, an unresolved V gene accounts for under half, and the others remain unexplained. The table for this sample lists 100,000 to 140,000 clones; 80% to 95% of them were counted only once. About 1.2% of the sample goes to the ten largest clones. Source: CD4+ or CD8+ T cells sorted from blood, taken in a trial of the OX40 agonist ivuxolimab. These receptors came from an adult with an advanced solid tumor such as melanoma, head and neck, liver or kidney cancer.

The chain links TRBV28 to TRBJ2-5; 8 bases map to TRBD2. There are 14 residues in the CDR3. Germline V lookup: CDR1 MDHEN, CDR2 SYDVKM. V shed 5 bases, J shed 5 bases, and the junction held 7 bases outside the gene matches. The DNA for the CDR3 is TGTGCCAGCAGTGCAGCGGGAGTTTGGGAGACCCAGTACTTC. This encodes CASSAAGVWETQYF.

The chain links TRBV4-3 to TRBJ2-7, with D maybe TRBD2 (5 bases). CDR1 LGHNA and CDR2 YSLEER come from the germline V gene. The CDR3 totals 13 residues. V was pared by 4 bases and J by 3 bases, with 10 bases between. The CDR3 DNA is TGCGCCAGCAGCCCTGGAGGCATCTACGAGCAGTACTTC. Its translation is CASSPGGIYEQYF.

This chain uses TRBV9 with TRBJ2-7, with 7 positions matching TRBD1. The CDR3 is made up of 13 amino acids. Trimming removed 3 bases from V and 5 bases from J; junction bases left unmatched: 5. Germline assignment: CDR1 SGDLS and CDR2 YYNGEE. In DNA, the CDR3 is TGTGCCAGCAGCGAATTCGACAGGGACGAGCAGTACTTC. It specifies CASSEFDRDEQYF.

The chain combines TRBV20-1 with TRBJ2-5; 7 bases line up with TRBD2. The CDR3 extends over 11 amino acids. Germline assignment: CDR1 DFQATT and CDR2 SNEGSKA (reference sequence). The CDR3 nucleotides are TGCTGTGGCCTAGCGGCAGAGACCCAGTACTTC. The encoded protein is CCGLAAETQYF.

The V and J genes are TRBV7-3 and TRBJ2-6, with D uncertain. Per the germline V gene, CDR1 is SGHTA and CDR2 is FQGTGA. CDR3 size: 14 residues. Trimming took off 1 base at V and 10 bases at J, with 11 bases between the two ends. Here the CDR3 reads CASSLIGSANVLTF. The CDR3 nucleotides read TGTGCCAGCAGCTTAATAGGGTCAGCGAACGTCCTGACTTTC.

The chain employs TRBV7-9 and TRBJ2-1, with D unclear. The CDR3 has 13 amino acids. CDR1 and CDR2 (germline): SEHNR, FQNEAQ (reference sequence). The V gene lost 1 base and the J gene lost 6 bases, with 7 bases spanning the gap. The CDR3 nucleotides are TGTGCCAGCAGCTTAGTTCAAGTCAATGAGCAGTTCTTC. Translated: CASSLVQVNEQFF.

The chain is built from TRBV15 and TRBJ2-7; no reliable D call. CDR1 is LNHNV, CDR2 YYDKDF, per germline (reference sequence). The CDR3 runs to 13 residues. The V end was cut by 0 bases, the J end by 4 bases, with 7 bases between. CDR3 nucleotides: TGTGCCACCAGCAGAGATCAGGCATACGAGCAGTACTTC. Residues: CATSRDQAYEQYF. The full variable domain, with the rest looked up from reference TRBV15 and TRBJ2-7, is DAMVIQNPRYQVTQFGKPVTLSCSQTLNHNVMYWYQQKSSQAPKLLFHYYDKDFNNEADTPDNFQSRRPNTSFCFLDIRSPGLGDTAMYLCATSRDQAYEQYFGPGTRLTVT.

V usage is TRBV4-1 and J usage is TRBJ1-1, with TRBD1 matching over 7 bases. The CDR3 covers 16 residues. Germline CDR1 is MGHRA and CDR2 is YSYEKL. J was trimmed by 0 bases and V by 4 bases; bases with no gene match: 8. As DNA, the CDR3 is TGCGCCAGCAGCCTCAGGGGGGGAGACATGAACACTGAAGCTTTCTTT. It yields the protein CASSLRGGDMNTEAFF.

In this sample, this clone turned up once. The chain links TRBV10-3 to TRBJ2-3; TRBD2 is a possible D gene (6 bases). CDR3 length: 13 amino acids. The V and J ends lost 7 bases and 5 bases respectively, with 13 bases between them. Germline V gene sequence: CDR1 ENHRY, CDR2 SYGVKD. The CDR3 loop is CAITPDGGDTQYF. In DNA form, the CDR3 reads TGTGCCATCACCCCTGACGGGGGAGATACGCAGTATTTT.

This rearrangement joins TRBV28 to TRBJ2-2; possible D gene TRBD1, 5 bases. V lost 9 bases and J lost 5, with 16 bases in between. The length of the CDR3 is 14 residues. Germline lookup yields CDR1 MDHEN and CDR2 SYDVKM. CDR3 sequence reads: CASHRSSVTGELFF. CDR3 nucleotide sequence: TGTGCCAGTCACAGGTCTTCCGTTACCGGGGAGCTGTTTTTT.

The J gene is TRBJ2-2, the V gene TRBV6-1, with D perhaps matching TRBD2 (6 bases). V was pared by 7 bases and J by 0 bases, with 12 bases between. Germline V gene data show CDR1 as MNHNS and CDR2 as SASEGT. This CDR3 is built from 15 residues. CDR3 DNA sequence: TGTGCCAGCATCCCGGGAGTCACGAACACCGGGGAGCTGTTTTTT. It codes for CASIPGVTNTGELFF.